The following is a T cell receptor beta chain sequence with its context. Its recognized antigen is unknown. Base-call qualities are not available, and no considerably larger clone is one nucleotide away. These data belong to a study of T cell changes during pregnancy in multiple sclerosis (dated by TCRdb to between 2019 and 2020). With respect to the entire study: The study examined how the T cell repertoire changed over the course of pregnancy in women with multiple sclerosis.

V is reduced by 4 bases and J by 3 bases, leaving a spacing of 10 bases between them. According to the germline V gene, CDR1 reads SNHLY and CDR2 reads FYNNEI. Taken from cysteine to phenylalanine, the CDR3 has 14 residues. The sequence is cut down to CDR3 DNA, 42 bases in frame from base 1. The method was the immunoSEQ multiplex PCR assay. TCRdb limited this immuneACCESS table to in-frame rearrangements with V and J called. A share of clones is missing; checked studies link under half to unresolved V genes, and the rest is unexplained. Within this sample are tens of thousands of clones, with about 90% of them counted one time only. The ten largest clones represent roughly 2% of the sample.

The sample consisted of peripheral blood, taken in the first trimester of pregnancy. The sequence derives from a female donor with multiple sclerosis, enrolled in a pregnancy study. Recombination connected TRBV2 to TRBJ2-1; tentative D gene TRBD2, with 6 bases matching. In nucleotide form, the sequence is TGTGCCAGCAGTGTGCTAGCGCTCTACAATGAGCAGTTCTTC. Translated, it reads CASSVLALYNEQFF.